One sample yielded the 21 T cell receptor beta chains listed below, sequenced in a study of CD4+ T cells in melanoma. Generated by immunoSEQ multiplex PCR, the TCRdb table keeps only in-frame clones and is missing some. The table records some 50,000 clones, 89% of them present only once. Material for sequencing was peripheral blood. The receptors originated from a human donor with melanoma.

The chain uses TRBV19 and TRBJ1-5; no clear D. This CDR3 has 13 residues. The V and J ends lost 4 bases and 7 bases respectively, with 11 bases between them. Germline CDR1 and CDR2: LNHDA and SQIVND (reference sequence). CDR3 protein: CASSRSLTQPQHF. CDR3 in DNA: TGTGCCAGTAGTAGGAGTTTGACGCAGCCCCAGCATTTT.

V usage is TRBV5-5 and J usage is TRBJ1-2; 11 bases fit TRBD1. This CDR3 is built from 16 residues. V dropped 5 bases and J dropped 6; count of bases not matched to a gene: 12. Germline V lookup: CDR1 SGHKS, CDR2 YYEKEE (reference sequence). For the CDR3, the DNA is TGTGCCAGCAGTTTCCGAGTGGACAGGGGGCGGGATGGCTACACCTTC. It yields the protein CASSFRVDRGRDGYTF.

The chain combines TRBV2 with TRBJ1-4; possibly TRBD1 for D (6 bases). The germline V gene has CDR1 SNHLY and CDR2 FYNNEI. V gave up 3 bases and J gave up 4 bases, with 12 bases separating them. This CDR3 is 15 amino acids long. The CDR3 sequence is CASSDETGSNEKLFF. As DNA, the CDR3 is TGTGCCAGCAGTGATGAGACAGGAAGTAATGAAAAACTGTTTTTT.

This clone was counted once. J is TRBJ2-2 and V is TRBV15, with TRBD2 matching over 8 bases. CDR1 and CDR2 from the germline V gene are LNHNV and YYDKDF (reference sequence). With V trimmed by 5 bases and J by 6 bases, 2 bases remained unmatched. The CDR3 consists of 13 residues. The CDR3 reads CATSEAGAGELFF. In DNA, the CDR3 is TGTGCCACCAGCGAAGCGGGGGCCGGGGAGCTGTTTTTT.

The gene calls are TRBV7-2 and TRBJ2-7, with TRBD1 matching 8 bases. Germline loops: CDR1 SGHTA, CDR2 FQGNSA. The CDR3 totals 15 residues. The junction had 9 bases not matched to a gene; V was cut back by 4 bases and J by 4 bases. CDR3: CASSYTGTGLYEQYF. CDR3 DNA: TGTGCCAGCAGCTATACCGGGACAGGTCTTTACGAGCAGTACTTC.

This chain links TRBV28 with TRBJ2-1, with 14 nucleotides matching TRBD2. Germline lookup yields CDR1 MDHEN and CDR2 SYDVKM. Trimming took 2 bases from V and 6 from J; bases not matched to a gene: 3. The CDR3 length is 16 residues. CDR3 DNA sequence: TGTGCCAGCAGTTTACCGGGACTAGCGGGGGTCAATGAGCAGTTCTTC. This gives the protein CASSLPGLAGVNEQFF. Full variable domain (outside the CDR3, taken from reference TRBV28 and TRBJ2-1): DVKVTQSSRYLVKRTGEKVFLECVQDMDHENMFWYRQDPGLGLRLIYFSYDVKMKEKGDIPEGYSVSREKKERFSLILESASTNQTSMYLCASSLPGLAGVNEQFFGPGTRLTVL.

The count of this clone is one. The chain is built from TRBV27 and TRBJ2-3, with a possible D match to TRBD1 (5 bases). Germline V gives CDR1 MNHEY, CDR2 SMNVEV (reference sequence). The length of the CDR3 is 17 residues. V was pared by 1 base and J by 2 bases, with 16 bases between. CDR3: CASSLFGQGLYTDTQYF. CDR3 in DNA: TGTGCCAGCAGTTTATTTGGGCAGGGCCTCTACACAGATACGCAGTATTTT.

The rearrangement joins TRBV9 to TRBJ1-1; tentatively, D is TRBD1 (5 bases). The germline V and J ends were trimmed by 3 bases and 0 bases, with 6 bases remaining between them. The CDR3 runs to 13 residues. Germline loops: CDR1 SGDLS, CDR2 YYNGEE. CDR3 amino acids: CASSATVNTEAFF. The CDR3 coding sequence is TGTGCCAGCAGCGCGACAGTGAACACTGAAGCTTTCTTT.

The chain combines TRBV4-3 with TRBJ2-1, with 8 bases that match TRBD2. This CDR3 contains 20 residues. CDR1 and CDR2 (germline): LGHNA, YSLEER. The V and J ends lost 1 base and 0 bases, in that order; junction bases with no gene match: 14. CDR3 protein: CASSQGPGGIAGSSYNEQFF. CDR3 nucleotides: TGCGCCAGCAGCCAAGGGCCGGGGGGGATAGCGGGGAGCTCCTACAATGAGCAGTTCTTC.

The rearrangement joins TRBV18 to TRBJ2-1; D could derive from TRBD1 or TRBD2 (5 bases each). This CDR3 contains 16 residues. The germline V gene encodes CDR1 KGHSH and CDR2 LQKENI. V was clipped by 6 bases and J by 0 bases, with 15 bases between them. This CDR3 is CASSKGRQSSYNEQFF. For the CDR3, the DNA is TGTGCCAGCTCGAAGGGACGACAGAGCTCCTACAATGAGCAGTTCTTC.

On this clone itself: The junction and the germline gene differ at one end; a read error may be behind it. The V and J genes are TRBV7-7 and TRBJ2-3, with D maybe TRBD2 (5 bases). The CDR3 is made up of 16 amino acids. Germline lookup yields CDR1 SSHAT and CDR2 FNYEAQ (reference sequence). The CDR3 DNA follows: TGTGCTAGCAGCTTATCGGCGGGCCCTCCCGGGGATACGCAGTATTTT. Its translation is CASSLSAGPPGDTQYF.

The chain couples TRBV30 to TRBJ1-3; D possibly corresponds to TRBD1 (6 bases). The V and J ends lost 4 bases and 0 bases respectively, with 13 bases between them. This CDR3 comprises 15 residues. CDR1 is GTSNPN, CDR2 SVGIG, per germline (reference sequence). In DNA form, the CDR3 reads TGTGCCTGGATTCAGGGGACGAGCTCTGGAAACACCATATATTTT. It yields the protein CAWIQGTSSGNTIYF.

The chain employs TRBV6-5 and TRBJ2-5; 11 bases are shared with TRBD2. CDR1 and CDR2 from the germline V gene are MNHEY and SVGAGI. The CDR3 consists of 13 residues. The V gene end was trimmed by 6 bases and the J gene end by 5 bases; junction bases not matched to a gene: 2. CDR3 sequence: CASRASGGETQYF. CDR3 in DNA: TGTGCCAGCAGGGCTAGCGGGGGGGAGACCCAGTACTTC.

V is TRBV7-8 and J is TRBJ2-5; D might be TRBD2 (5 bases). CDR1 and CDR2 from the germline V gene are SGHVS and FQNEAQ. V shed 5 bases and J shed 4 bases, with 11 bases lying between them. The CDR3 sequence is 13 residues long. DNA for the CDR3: TGTGCCAGCAGCCCGGGGTTAGTAGAGACCCAGTACTTC. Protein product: CASSPGLVETQYF.

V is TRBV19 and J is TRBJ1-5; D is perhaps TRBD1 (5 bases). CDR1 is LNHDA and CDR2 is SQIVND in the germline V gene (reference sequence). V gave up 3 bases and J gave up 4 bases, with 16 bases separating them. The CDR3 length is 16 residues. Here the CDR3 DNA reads TGTGCCAGTAGTATTGGAGGGGCAGGAGTGAATCAGCCCCAGCATTTT. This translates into CASSIGGAGVNQPQHF.

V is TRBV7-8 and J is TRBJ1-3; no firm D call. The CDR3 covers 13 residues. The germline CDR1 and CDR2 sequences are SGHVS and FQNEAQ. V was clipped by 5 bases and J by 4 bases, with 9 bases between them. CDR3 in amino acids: CASSPVGGNTIYF. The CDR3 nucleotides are TGTGCCAGCAGCCCGGTCGGAGGAAACACCATATATTTT.

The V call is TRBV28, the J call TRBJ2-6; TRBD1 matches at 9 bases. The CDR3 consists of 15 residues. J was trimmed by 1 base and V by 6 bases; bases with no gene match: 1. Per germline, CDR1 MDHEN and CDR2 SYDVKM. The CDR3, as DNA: TGTGCCAGCAGGGGACAGGGATCTGGGGCCAACGTCCTGACTTTC. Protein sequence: CASRGQGSGANVLTF.

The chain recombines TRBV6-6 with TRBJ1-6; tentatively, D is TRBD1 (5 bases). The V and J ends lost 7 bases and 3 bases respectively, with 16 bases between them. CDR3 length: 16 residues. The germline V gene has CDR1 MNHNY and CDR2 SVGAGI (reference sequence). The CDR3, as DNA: TGTGCCAGCAAGGCGGGGGGGGTAAGCTATAATTCACCCCTCCACTTT. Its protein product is CASKAGGVSYNSPLHF.

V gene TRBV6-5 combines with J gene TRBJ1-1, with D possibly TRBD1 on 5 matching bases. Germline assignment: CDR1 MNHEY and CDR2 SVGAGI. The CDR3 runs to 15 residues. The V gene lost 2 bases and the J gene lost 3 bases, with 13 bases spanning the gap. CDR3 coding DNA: TGTGCCAGCAGTTACAGTCGGGGGATGGACACTGAAGCTTTCTTT. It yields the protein CASSYSRGMDTEAFF.

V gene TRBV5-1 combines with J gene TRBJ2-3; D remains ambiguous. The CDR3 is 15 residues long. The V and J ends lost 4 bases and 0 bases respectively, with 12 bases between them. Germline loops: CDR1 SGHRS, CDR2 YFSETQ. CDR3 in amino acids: CASSPEAPSTDTQYF. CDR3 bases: TGCGCCAGCAGCCCAGAAGCGCCAAGCACAGATACGCAGTATTTT.

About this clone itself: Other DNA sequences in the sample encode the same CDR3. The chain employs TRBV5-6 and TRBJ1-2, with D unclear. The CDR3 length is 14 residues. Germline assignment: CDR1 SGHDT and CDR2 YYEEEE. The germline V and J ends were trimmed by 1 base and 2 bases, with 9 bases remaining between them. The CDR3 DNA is TGTGCCAGCAGCTTGTTATCCCAAAACTATGGCTACACCTTC. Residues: CASSLLSQNYGYTF.